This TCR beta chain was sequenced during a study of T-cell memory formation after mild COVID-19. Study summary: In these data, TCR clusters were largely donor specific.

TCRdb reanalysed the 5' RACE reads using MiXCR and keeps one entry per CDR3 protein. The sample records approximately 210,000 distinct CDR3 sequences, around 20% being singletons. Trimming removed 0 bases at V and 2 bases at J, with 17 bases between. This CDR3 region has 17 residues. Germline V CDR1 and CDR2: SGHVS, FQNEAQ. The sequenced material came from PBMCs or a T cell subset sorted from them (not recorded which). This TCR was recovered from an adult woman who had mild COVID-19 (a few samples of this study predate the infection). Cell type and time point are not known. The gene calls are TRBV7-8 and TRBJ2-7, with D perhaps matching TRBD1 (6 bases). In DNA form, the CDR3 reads TGTGCCAGCAGCTTAGCGTTGTCGGCGGCAGGGGCCTACGAGCAGTACTTC. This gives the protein CASSLALSAAGAYEQYF.